Listed below are T cell receptor beta chains from one sample, sequenced in a study of shared clonotypes between healthy human individuals. Using immunoSEQ multiplex PCR, the repertoire was profiled, and TCRdb retains in-frame clones only, with some absent. Of 1.5 million to 2.5 million clones listed, about 95% are singletons. Sequenced sample: naive CD8+ T cells sorted from blood. The receptors shown here come from a man younger than 30 in good health. The CDR3 runs from the conserved cysteine through the conserved F or W. D genes are given only for firm matches. Clone size appears in some rows only: once, few, many, or a class for an expanded clone.

d_call: NA; j_call: TRBJ2-5; clone_size: NA; v_call: TRBV7-9; cdr3_aa: CASSLLLQETQYF; cdr3_nt: TGTGCCAGCAGCTTATTACTACAAGAGACCCAGTACTTC
d_call: TRBD2; j_call: TRBJ2-7; clone_size: NA; v_call: TRBV5-1; cdr3_aa: CASGAGEWEQYF; cdr3_nt: TGCGCCAGCGGCGCGGGGGAGTGGGAGCAGTACTTC
d_call: NA; j_call: TRBJ1-6; clone_size: NA; v_call: TRBV6-1; cdr3_aa: CASSEVGDNSPLHF; cdr3_nt: TGTGCCAGCAGTGAAGTGGGGGATAATTCACCCCTCCACTTT
d_call: NA; j_call: TRBJ1-2; clone_size: NA; v_call: TRBV7-2; cdr3_aa: CASSSPRYYGYTF; cdr3_nt: TGTGCCAGCAGCTCTCCTCGTTACTATGGCTACACCTTC
d_call: NA; j_call: TRBJ2-3; clone_size: NA; v_call: TRBV19; cdr3_aa: CASSPGRSSTDTQYF; cdr3_nt: TGTGCCAGTAGCCCAGGACGCAGTAGCACAGATACGCAGTATTTT
d_call: NA; j_call: TRBJ2-7; clone_size: NA; v_call: TRBV27; cdr3_aa: CASGTPVGAGYEQYF; cdr3_nt: TGTGCCAGCGGGACCCCAGTGGGGGCCGGGTACGAGCAGTACTTC
d_call: TRBD2; j_call: TRBJ2-7; clone_size: NA; v_call: TRBV30; cdr3_aa: CAWRPPSGSYEQYF; cdr3_nt: TGTGCCTGGCGCCCCCCTAGCGGGAGCTACGAGCAGTACTTC
d_call: NA; j_call: TRBJ2-6; clone_size: NA; v_call: TRBV5-4; cdr3_aa: CASNYGGSGANVLTF; cdr3_nt: TGTGCCAGCAACTACGGAGGTTCTGGGGCCAACGTCCTGACTTTC
d_call: NA; j_call: TRBJ2-2; clone_size: NA; v_call: TRBV5-1; cdr3_aa: CASSLGTDTGELFF; cdr3_nt: TGCGCCAGCAGCTTGGGGACAGACACCGGGGAGCTGTTTTTT
d_call: TRBD1; j_call: TRBJ2-5; clone_size: NA; v_call: TRBV5-8; cdr3_aa: CASSIGQGQETQYF; cdr3_nt: TGTGCCAGCAGCATAGGACAGGGCCAAGAGACCCAGTACTTC
d_call: NA; j_call: TRBJ2-5; clone_size: NA; v_call: TRBV6-5; cdr3_aa: CASSYLGGETQYF; cdr3_nt: TGTGCCAGCAGTTACCTGGGGGGAGAGACCCAGTACTTC
d_call: NA; j_call: TRBJ2-6; clone_size: NA; v_call: TRBV29-1; cdr3_aa: CSVAGDFSGANVLTF; cdr3_nt: TGCAGCGTTGCGGGTGATTTCTCTGGGGCCAACGTCCTGACTTTC
d_call: TRBD1; j_call: TRBJ2-7; clone_size: NA; v_call: TRBV7-9; cdr3_aa: CASSLAQGAQGEQYF; cdr3_nt: TGTGCCAGCAGCTTAGCGCAGGGGGCGCAGGGAGAGCAGTACTTC
d_call: TRBD2; j_call: TRBJ2-1; clone_size: NA; v_call: TRBV5-4; cdr3_aa: CASSNLAGANEQFF; cdr3_nt: TGTGCCAGCAGCAACCTAGCGGGGGCCAATGAGCAGTTCTTC
d_call: TRBD1; j_call: TRBJ2-5; clone_size: NA; v_call: TRBV7-7; cdr3_aa: CASSLQGTGNVETQYF; cdr3_nt: TGTGCTAGCAGCTTACAAGGGACAGGGAATGTGGAGACCCAGTACTTC
d_call: NA; j_call: TRBJ2-6; clone_size: NA; v_call: TRBV7-9; cdr3_aa: CASSLAGLGSGANVLTF; cdr3_nt: TGTGCCAGCAGCTTGGCGGGGCTAGGCTCTGGGGCCAACGTCCTGACTTTC
d_call: NA; j_call: TRBJ2-2; clone_size: NA; v_call: TRBV6-1; cdr3_aa: CASMKGVDGELFF; cdr3_nt: TGTGCCAGCATGAAGGGGGTCGACGGGGAGCTGTTTTTT
d_call: NA; j_call: TRBJ2-1; clone_size: few; v_call: TRBV6-5; cdr3_aa: CASSYGGNEQFF; cdr3_nt: TGTGCCAGCAGTTACGGGGGCAATGAGCAGTTCTTC
d_call: TRBD2; j_call: TRBJ2-1; clone_size: NA; v_call: TRBV28; cdr3_aa: CASSFSLRGGPSSYNEQFF; cdr3_nt: TGTGCCAGCAGTTTCTCGCTGCGGGGGGGCCCAAGCTCCTACAATGAGCAGTTCTTC
d_call: NA; j_call: TRBJ2-1; clone_size: NA; v_call: TRBV11-2; cdr3_aa: CASRKDSRDEQFF; cdr3_nt: TGTGCCAGCAGGAAGGACAGCAGGGATGAGCAGTTCTTC
d_call: TRBD2; j_call: TRBJ2-3; clone_size: NA; v_call: TRBV28; cdr3_aa: CASSNGAGGGYGTDTQYF; cdr3_nt: TGTGCCAGCAGTAACGGGGCGGGAGGGGGATATGGCACAGATACGCAGTATTTT
d_call: NA; j_call: TRBJ2-2; clone_size: NA; v_call: TRBV27; cdr3_aa: CASSFGGTANTGELFF; cdr3_nt: TGTGCCAGCAGTTTTGGCGGGACAGCGAACACCGGGGAGCTGTTTTTT
d_call: TRBD1; j_call: TRBJ1-4; clone_size: once; v_call: TRBV14; cdr3_aa: CASSRDSLNEKLFF; cdr3_nt: TGTGCCAGCAGCCGGGACAGCCTTAATGAAAAACTGTTTTTT
d_call: NA; j_call: TRBJ2-2; clone_size: NA; v_call: TRBV27; cdr3_aa: CASSFRRSTANTGELFF; cdr3_nt: TGTGCCAGCAGTTTCAGGCGATCAACCGCGAACACCGGGGAGCTGTTTTTT